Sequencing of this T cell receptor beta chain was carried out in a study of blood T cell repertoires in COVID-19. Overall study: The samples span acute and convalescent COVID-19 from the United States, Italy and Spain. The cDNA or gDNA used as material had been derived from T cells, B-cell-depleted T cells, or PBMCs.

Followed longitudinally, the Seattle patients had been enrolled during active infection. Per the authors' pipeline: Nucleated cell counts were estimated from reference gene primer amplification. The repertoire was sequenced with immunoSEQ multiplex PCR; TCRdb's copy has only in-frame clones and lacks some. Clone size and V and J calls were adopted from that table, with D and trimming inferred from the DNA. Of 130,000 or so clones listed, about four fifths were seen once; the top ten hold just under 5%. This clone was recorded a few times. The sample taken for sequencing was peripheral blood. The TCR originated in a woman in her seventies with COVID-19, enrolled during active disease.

Written as DNA, the CDR3 is TGCAGTGCTAGTGACGCGGCAAGCTCCTATAATTCACCCCTCCACTTT. It encodes CSASDAASSYNSPLHF. The chain links TRBV20-1 to TRBJ1-6, with D unresolved. This CDR3 has 16 residues. Germline assignment: CDR1 DFQATT and CDR2 SNEGSKA (reference sequence). Trimming pared 3 bases from V and 0 bases from J, leaving 12 bases between.